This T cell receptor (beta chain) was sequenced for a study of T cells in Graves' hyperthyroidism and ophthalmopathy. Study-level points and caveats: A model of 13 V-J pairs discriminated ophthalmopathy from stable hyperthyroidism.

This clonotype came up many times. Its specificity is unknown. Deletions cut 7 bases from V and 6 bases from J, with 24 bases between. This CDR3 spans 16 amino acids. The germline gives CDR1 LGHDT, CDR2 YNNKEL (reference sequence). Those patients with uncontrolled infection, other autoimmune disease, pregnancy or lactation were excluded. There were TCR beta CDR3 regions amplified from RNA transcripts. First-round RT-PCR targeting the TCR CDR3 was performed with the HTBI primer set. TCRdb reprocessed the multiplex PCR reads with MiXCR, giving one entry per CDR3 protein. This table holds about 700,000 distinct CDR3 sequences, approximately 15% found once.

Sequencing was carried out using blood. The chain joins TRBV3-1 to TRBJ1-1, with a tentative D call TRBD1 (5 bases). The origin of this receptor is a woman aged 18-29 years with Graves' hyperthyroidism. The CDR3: CASTQSNSGGAPEAFF. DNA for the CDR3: TGTGCCAGCACCCAGAGCAATTCGGGAGGGGCCCCTGAAGCTTTCTTT. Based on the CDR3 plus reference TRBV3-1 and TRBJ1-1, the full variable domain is DTAVSQTPKYLVTQMGNDKSIKCEQNLGHDTMYWYKQDSKKFLKIMFSYNNKELIINETVPNRFSPKSPDKAHLNLHINSLELGDSAVYFCASTQSNSGGAPEAFFGQGTRLTVV.